This is a list of T cell receptor beta chains from one sample in a study of blood T cells in healthy people across ages. TCRdb processed the 5' RACE reads anew with MiXCR; each CDR3 protein has one entry. This table has 650,000 to 1,000,000 distinct CDR3 sequences, around 36% appearing once. Sequenced sample: blood. These receptors originate from a man aged 18 to 30 in good health. CDR3s include the opening cysteine and the closing phenylalanine or tryptophan. The order of the fields is CDR3 protein, CDR3 DNA, V gene, clone size, J gene, D gene. A D gene is named only where the DNA matches it firmly. Not all rows give a size; the values are once, few, many and, for expanded clones, a class.

CDR3aa: CASSLGGGLFGANVLTF
CDR3nt: TGTGCCAGCAGCTTAGGGGGGGGGTTATTTGGGGCCAACGTCCTGACTTTC
v_gene: TRBV7-2
abundance: -
j_gene: TRBJ2-6
d_gene: TRBD2

CDR3aa: CSARGLAGVNYEQYF
CDR3nt: TGCAGTGCTAGGGGCCTAGCGGGCGTAAACTACGAGCAGTACTTC
v_gene: TRBV20-1
abundance: -
j_gene: TRBJ2-7
d_gene: TRBD2

CDR3aa: CASSSSGIAKNIQYF
CDR3nt: TGCGCCAGCAGCTCTTCGGGGATAGCCAAAAACATTCAGTACTTC
v_gene: TRBV5-1
abundance: few
j_gene: TRBJ2-4
d_gene: -

CDR3aa: CASRISGGNYNEQFF
CDR3nt: TGTGCCAGCCGGATTAGCGGGGGGAACTACAATGAGCAGTTCTTC
v_gene: TRBV11-1
abundance: -
j_gene: TRBJ2-1
d_gene: TRBD2

CDR3aa: CASSMVGGTYEQYF
CDR3nt: TGTGCCAGCAGCATGGTCGGGGGAACCTACGAGCAGTACTTC
v_gene: TRBV7-9
abundance: many
j_gene: TRBJ2-7
d_gene: -

CDR3aa: CSARDIQGNQPQHF
CDR3nt: TGCAGTGCTAGAGATATACAGGGAAATCAGCCCCAGCATTTT
v_gene: TRBV20-1
abundance: many
j_gene: TRBJ1-5
d_gene: -

CDR3aa: CASSKSRTGGQEKLFF
CDR3nt: TGTGCCAGCAGCAAATCGCGGACAGGGGGCCAGGAAAAACTGTTTTTT
v_gene: TRBV21-1
abundance: -
j_gene: TRBJ1-4
d_gene: -

CDR3aa: CASSTAGIRFF
CDR3nt: TGTGCCAGCAGTACGGCGGGGATAAGGTTCTTC
v_gene: TRBV5-6
abundance: many
j_gene: TRBJ2-1
d_gene: -

CDR3aa: CASRGSYNEQFF
CDR3nt: TGTGCCAGCAGGGGCAGCTACAATGAGCAGTTCTTC
v_gene: TRBV2
abundance: many
j_gene: TRBJ2-1
d_gene: -

CDR3aa: CSARDSSAGYTF
CDR3nt: TGCAGCGCCCGGGACTCTTCGGCGGGCTACACCTTC
v_gene: TRBV29-1
abundance: few
j_gene: TRBJ1-2
d_gene: -

CDR3aa: CASSFLGSYEQYF
CDR3nt: TGTGCCAGCAGTTTCTTGGGGTCCTACGAGCAGTACTTC
v_gene: TRBV12-3/TRBV12-4
abundance: many
j_gene: TRBJ2-7
d_gene: -

CDR3aa: CASSQDLQGWNGYTF
CDR3nt: TGCGCCAGCAGCCAAGATCTTCAGGGGTGGAATGGCTACACCTTC
v_gene: TRBV4-3
abundance: many
j_gene: TRBJ1-2
d_gene: -

CDR3aa: CASHPGGRTEAFF
CDR3nt: TGTGCCAGCCATCCGGGGGGCAGGACTGAAGCTTTCTTT
v_gene: TRBV12-3/TRBV12-4
abundance: many
j_gene: TRBJ1-1
d_gene: -

CDR3aa: CASSLESRQDEQYF
CDR3nt: TGTGCCAGCAGCTTGGAAAGCAGGCAGGATGAGCAGTACTTC
v_gene: TRBV5-5
abundance: few
j_gene: TRBJ2-7
d_gene: -

CDR3aa: CSASVANYGYTF
CDR3nt: TGCAGTGCTAGTGTAGCTAACTATGGCTACACCTTC
v_gene: TRBV20-1
abundance: -
j_gene: TRBJ1-2
d_gene: -

CDR3aa: CSAREDMNTEAFF
CDR3nt: TGCAGTGCGAGAGAGGATATGAACACTGAAGCTTTCTTT
v_gene: TRBV20-1
abundance: many
j_gene: TRBJ1-1
d_gene: -

CDR3aa: CASSPRVLSYNEQFF
CDR3nt: TGTGCCAGCAGCCCCAGGGTTCTCTCCTACAATGAGCAGTTCTTC
v_gene: TRBV14
abundance: few
j_gene: TRBJ2-1
d_gene: -

CDR3aa: CSARVQGKGETQYF
CDR3nt: TGCAGTGCTAGAGTACAGGGGAAAGGGGAGACCCAGTACTTC
v_gene: TRBV20-1
abundance: -
j_gene: TRBJ2-5
d_gene: TRBD1

CDR3aa: CASSLARFGFGVGRGGNQPQHF
CDR3nt: TGTGCCAGCAGCTTAGCCCGCTTTGGGTTTGGGGTGGGGCGGGGGGGCAATCAGCCCCAGCATTTT
v_gene: TRBV7-8
abundance: -
j_gene: TRBJ1-5
d_gene: -

CDR3aa: CATSRGLAGEETQYF
CDR3nt: TGTGCCACCAGCAGAGGTCTAGCGGGGGAAGAGACCCAGTACTTC
v_gene: TRBV15
abundance: -
j_gene: TRBJ2-5
d_gene: TRBD2

CDR3aa: CASSLAGQGFSSYEQYF
CDR3nt: TGCGCCAGCAGCTTGGCTGGACAGGGATTCAGCTCCTACGAGCAGTACTTC
v_gene: TRBV5-1
abundance: -
j_gene: TRBJ2-7
d_gene: TRBD1

CDR3aa: CASIQERTQYF
CDR3nt: TGTGCCAGCATTCAAGAGAGAACCCAGTACTTC
v_gene: TRBV2
abundance: -
j_gene: TRBJ2-5
d_gene: -

CDR3aa: CASSLRQGTTGELFF
CDR3nt: TGTGCCAGCAGTTTACGGCAGGGAACTACCGGGGAGCTGTTTTTT
v_gene: TRBV27
abundance: -
j_gene: TRBJ2-2
d_gene: -

CDR3aa: CASSPDTPSSYEQYF
CDR3nt: TGTGCCAGCAGCCCGGACACCCCGAGCTCCTACGAGCAGTACTTC
v_gene: TRBV11-2
abundance: few
j_gene: TRBJ2-7
d_gene: -

CDR3aa: CSASGTYSGLSSYEQYF
CDR3nt: TGCAGTGCTAGCGGAACTTATTCGGGACTATCCTCCTACGAGCAGTACTTC
v_gene: TRBV20-1
abundance: -
j_gene: TRBJ2-7
d_gene: TRBD2

CDR3aa: CAWSTSLTVGIEKLFF
CDR3nt: TGTGCCTGGAGTACCTCCCTGACCGTTGGAATTGAAAAACTGTTTTTT
v_gene: TRBV30
abundance: -
j_gene: TRBJ1-4
d_gene: -

CDR3aa: CASSLAGGSKNTEAFF
CDR3nt: TGTGCCAGCAGTTTGGCGGGGGGCAGCAAGAACACTGAAGCTTTCTTT
v_gene: TRBV12-3/TRBV12-4
abundance: few
j_gene: TRBJ1-1
d_gene: -

CDR3aa: CSVGGMNTEAFF
CDR3nt: TGCAGCGTGGGGGGAATGAACACTGAAGCTTTCTTT
v_gene: TRBV29-1
abundance: few
j_gene: TRBJ1-1
d_gene: -

CDR3aa: CSAQTGTGTDTQYF
CDR3nt: TGCAGTGCACAAACCGGGACCGGCACAGATACGCAGTATTTT
v_gene: TRBV20-1
abundance: once
j_gene: TRBJ2-3
d_gene: -

CDR3aa: CASSLSSGGARNEQFF
CDR3nt: TGTGCCAGCAGCTTGAGTAGCGGGGGGGCGCGAAATGAGCAGTTCTTC
v_gene: TRBV7-2
abundance: -
j_gene: TRBJ2-1
d_gene: TRBD2

CDR3aa: CALRTANTEAFF
CDR3nt: TGTGCCTTGAGGACAGCGAACACTGAAGCTTTCTTT
v_gene: TRBV28
abundance: -
j_gene: TRBJ1-1
d_gene: -